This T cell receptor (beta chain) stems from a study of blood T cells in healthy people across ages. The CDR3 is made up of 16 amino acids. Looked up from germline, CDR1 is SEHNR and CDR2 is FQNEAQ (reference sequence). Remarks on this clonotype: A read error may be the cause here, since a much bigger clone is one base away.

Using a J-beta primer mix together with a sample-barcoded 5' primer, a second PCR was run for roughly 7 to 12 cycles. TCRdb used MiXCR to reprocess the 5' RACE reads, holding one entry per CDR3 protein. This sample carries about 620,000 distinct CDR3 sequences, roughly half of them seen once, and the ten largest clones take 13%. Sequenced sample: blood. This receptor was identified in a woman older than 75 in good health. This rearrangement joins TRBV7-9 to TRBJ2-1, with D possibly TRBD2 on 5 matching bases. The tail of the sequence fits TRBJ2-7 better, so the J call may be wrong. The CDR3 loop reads CASSLGERFSYNEQYF. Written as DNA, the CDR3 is TGTGCCAGCAGCTTAGGAGAGCGGTTCTCCTACAATGAGCAGTACTTC.